This T cell receptor beta chain is drawn from a study of cytomegalovirus exposure and HLA in healthy donors. 13 Jbeta primers and 60 Vbeta primers were used for the PCR. Using immunoSEQ multiplex PCR, the repertoire was profiled, and TCRdb retains in-frame clones only, with some absent. The ten top clones account for 1.1%, within a sample of tens of thousands of clones. A note on this clone: Its target is not known.

Study-wide points: Later on, a genetic analysis was performed. It linked a missense variant in DCLRE1C with V- and J-gene trimming of TCR beta. A prior analysis recorded that most TCR beta V segments were productive about 87% or about 30% of the time. In a later analysis, HLA-C alleles had the fewest associated TCRs, DRB1 alleles the most.

Losses at the gene ends were 6 bases for V and 0 bases for J; bases not matched to a gene: 8. Germline V CDR1 and CDR2: SNHLY, FYNNEI. The CDR3 totals 16 residues. The source material was PBMCs. The clonotype comes from a young woman in good health and CMV-seronegative. V usage is TRBV2 and J usage is TRBJ1-3, with 7 bases fitting TRBD1. In DNA, the CDR3 is TGTGCCAGCAGACTACAGGGGCCGAGCTCTGGAAACACCATATATTTT. Translation: CASRLQGPSSGNTIYF. Drawing the rest from reference TRBV2 and TRBJ1-3, the complete variable domain is EPEVTQTPSHQVTQMGQEVILRCVPISNHLYFYWYRQILGQKVEFLVSFYNNEISEKSEIFDDQFSVERPDGSNFTLKIRSTKLEDSAMYFCASRLQGPSSGNTIYFGEGSWLTVV.